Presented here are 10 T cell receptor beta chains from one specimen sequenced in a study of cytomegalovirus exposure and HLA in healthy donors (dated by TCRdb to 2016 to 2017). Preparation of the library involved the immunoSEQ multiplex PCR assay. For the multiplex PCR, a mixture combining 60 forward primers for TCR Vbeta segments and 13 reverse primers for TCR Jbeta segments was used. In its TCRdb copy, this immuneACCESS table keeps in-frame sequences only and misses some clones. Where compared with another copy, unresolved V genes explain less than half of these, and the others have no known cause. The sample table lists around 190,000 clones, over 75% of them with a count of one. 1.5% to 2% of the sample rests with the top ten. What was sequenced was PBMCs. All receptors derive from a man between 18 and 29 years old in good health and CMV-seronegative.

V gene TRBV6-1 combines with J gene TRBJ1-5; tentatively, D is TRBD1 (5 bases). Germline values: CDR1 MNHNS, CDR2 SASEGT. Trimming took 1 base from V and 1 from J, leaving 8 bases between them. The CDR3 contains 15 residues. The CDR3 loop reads CASSEVPGSNQPQHF. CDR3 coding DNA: TGTGCCAGCAGTGAAGTCCCAGGGAGCAATCAGCCCCAGCATTTT.

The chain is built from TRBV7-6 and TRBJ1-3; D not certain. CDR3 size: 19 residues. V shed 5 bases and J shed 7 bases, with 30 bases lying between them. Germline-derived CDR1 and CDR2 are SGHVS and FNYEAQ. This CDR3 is CASSTYPHGPSRRGNTIYF. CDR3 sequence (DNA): TGTGCCAGCAGCACTTACCCTCATGGACCCTCCCGGCGGGGTAACACCATATATTTT.

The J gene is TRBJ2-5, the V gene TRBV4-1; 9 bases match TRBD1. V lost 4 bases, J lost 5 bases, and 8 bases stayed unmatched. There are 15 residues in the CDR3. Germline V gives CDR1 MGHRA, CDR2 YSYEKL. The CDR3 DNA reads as TGCGCCAGCAGCCTCGCCGGGACAGGGTTGGAGACCCAGTACTTC. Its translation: CASSLAGTGLETQYF.

The CDR3 nucleotides are TGTGCCAGCAGCTTTGGGACAGGGGATAATAGCAATCAGCCCCAGCATTTT. Translating gives CASSFGTGDNSNQPQHF. The chain employs TRBV5-6 and TRBJ1-5, with 10 bases identical to TRBD1. This CDR3 region has 17 residues. Per germline, CDR1 SGHDT and CDR2 YYEEEE. The V gene end was trimmed by 2 bases and the J gene end by 0 bases; junction bases not matched to a gene: 5.

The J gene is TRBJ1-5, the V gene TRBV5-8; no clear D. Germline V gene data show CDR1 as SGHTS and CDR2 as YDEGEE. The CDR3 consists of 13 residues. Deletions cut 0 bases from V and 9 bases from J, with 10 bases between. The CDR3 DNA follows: TGTGCCAGCAGCTTGGACGCGCTAACGCCCCAGCATTTT. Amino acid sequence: CASSLDALTPQHF.

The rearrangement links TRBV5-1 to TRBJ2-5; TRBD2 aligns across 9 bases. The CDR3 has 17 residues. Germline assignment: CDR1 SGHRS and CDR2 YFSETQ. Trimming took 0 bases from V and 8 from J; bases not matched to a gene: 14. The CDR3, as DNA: TGCGCCAGCAGCTTGGGGTCTGGCGGGGGGGGACAAGGTACCCAGTACTTC. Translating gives CASSLGSGGGGQGTQYF.

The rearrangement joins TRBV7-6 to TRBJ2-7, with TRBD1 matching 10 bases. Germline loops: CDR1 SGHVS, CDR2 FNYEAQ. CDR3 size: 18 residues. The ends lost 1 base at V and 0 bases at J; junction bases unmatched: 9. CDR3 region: CASSLGRPGQGTSYEQYF. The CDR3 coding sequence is TGTGCCAGCAGCTTAGGACGGCCGGGACAGGGGACCTCCTACGAGCAGTACTTC.

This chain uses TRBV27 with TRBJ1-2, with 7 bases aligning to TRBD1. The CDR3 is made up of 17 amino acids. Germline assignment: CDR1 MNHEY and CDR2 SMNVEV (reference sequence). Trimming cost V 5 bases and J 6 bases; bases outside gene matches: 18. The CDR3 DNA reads TGTGCCAGCAGTCCCCTAGTCTTAGGGGGCGAGGAGGATGGCTACACCTTC. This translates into CASSPLVLGGEEDGYTF.

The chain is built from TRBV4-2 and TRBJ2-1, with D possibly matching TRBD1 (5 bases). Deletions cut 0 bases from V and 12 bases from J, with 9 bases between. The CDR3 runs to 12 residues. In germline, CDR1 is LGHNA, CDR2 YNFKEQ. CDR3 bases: TGTGCCAGCAGCCAAGACCGACAGTGGCAGTTCTTC. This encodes CASSQDRQWQFF.

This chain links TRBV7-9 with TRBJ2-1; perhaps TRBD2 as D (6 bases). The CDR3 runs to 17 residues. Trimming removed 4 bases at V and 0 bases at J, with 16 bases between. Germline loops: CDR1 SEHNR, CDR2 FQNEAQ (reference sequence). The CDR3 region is CASSSGGVPTSYNEQFF. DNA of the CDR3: TGTGCCAGCAGCTCCGGAGGGGTCCCCACCTCCTACAATGAGCAGTTCTTC.